These T cell receptor beta chains were read from a single sample in a study of patients and donors after allogeneic stem cell transplantation. TCRdb itself ran the RT-PCR reads through MiXCR, one entry per CDR3 protein. The table lists 150,000 or so distinct CDR3 sequences, 24% of them singletons. The sample consisted of blood, either unsorted or a sorted T cell fraction (not recorded which). The receptor source for this set is a human donor who was either an allogeneic HSCT recipient or a stem cell or donor lymphocyte infusion donor (not recorded which). It is not recorded whose cells these are; they may come from a transplant donor. Both conserved end residues are part of each CDR3. D genes are given only for firm matches. Where a row states a size, it is once, few, many or the class of an expanded clone; other rows omit it.

abundance,v_gene,j_gene,d_gene,CDR3aa,CDR3nt
NA,TRBV29-1,TRBJ2-3,NA,CSVGSGSGTDTQYF,TGCAGCGTTGGATCGGGGTCTGGGACAGATACGCAGTATTTT
few,TRBV7-2,TRBJ2-1,NA,CASSFGGNSYNEQFF,TGTGCCAGCAGCTTTGGGGGAAACTCCTACAATGAGCAGTTCTTC
NA,TRBV5-1,TRBJ2-2,NA,CASSFSSSTGELFF,TGCGCCAGCAGCTTTAGTTCATCCACCGGGGAGCTGTTTTTT
few,TRBV28,TRBJ1-2,NA,CASSRTSNYGYTF,TGTGCCAGCAGCCGGACCTCTAACTATGGCTACACCTTC
NA,TRBV10-3,TRBJ1-2,NA,CAISELGYGYTF,TGTGCCATCAGTGAGTTGGGGTATGGCTACACCTTC
few,TRBV20-1,TRBJ2-1,NA,CSAPAGRVSNEQFF,TGCAGTGCTCCCGCCGGTAGGGTATCCAATGAGCAGTTCTTC
NA,TRBV7-2,TRBJ2-3,TRBD2,CASSISGKGDTQYF,TGTGCCAGCAGCATTAGCGGGAAGGGAGATACGCAGTATTTT
few,TRBV4-1,TRBJ1-1,NA,CASSQVYSSGNTEAFF,TGCGCCAGCAGCCAAGTCTACAGTTCTGGGAACACTGAAGCTTTCTTT
few,TRBV6-5,TRBJ1-1,NA,CASSTKTGVNTEAFF,TGTGCCAGCAGTACCAAGACAGGAGTGAACACTGAAGCTTTCTTT
NA,TRBV5-5,TRBJ2-1,TRBD1,CASTRTGDLLGEQFF,TGTGCCAGCACGAGGACAGGGGACCTTTTGGGTGAGCAGTTCTTC
NA,TRBV7-2,TRBJ2-1,TRBD2,CASSLEGPGLAPFF,TGTGCCAGCAGCTTAGAGGGTCCGGGACTAGCGCCGTTCTTC
few,TRBV25-1,TRBJ1-5,NA,CAALLGPVCNQPQHF,TGTGCCGCGCTACTCGGCCCGGTCTGTAATCAGCCCCAGCATTTT
NA,TRBV6-1,TRBJ1-5,NA,CASSETRMRVQPQHF,TGTGCCAGCAGTGAAACCAGAATGCGGGTTCAGCCCCAGCATTTT
NA,TRBV5-6,TRBJ2-7,NA,CASSWQGPDEQYF,TGTGCCAGCAGCTGGCAGGGTCCCGACGAGCAGTACTTC
NA,TRBV20-1,TRBJ1-5,NA,CSARERQPQHF,TGCAGTGCTAGAGAGCGGCAGCCCCAGCATTTT
few,TRBV5-1,TRBJ2-7,TRBD2,CASSFRLAGEGPYEQYF,TGCGCCAGCAGCTTCCGGCTAGCGGGAGAAGGCCCCTACGAGCAGTACTTC
NA,TRBV5-1,TRBJ2-7,NA,CASSLQNGFIYEQYF,TGCGCCAGCAGCTTGCAGAACGGTTTCATCTACGAGCAGTACTTC
NA,TRBV5-1,TRBJ2-7,TRBD2,CASSLTLAGPSYEQYF,TGCGCCAGCAGCTTGACGCTAGCGGGGCCCTCCTACGAGCAGTACTTC
few,TRBV7-9,TRBJ2-2,TRBD2,CASSPPGLAGGPNTGELFF,TGTGCCAGCAGCCCTCCGGGACTAGCGGGGGGACCGAACACCGGGGAGCTGTTTTTT